This T cell receptor beta chain was retrieved from a study of cytomegalovirus exposure and HLA in healthy donors. Study observations and caveats: CMV serostatus was the only recorded immune exposure for donors. Rarity held for most TCR sequences, but there were some public TCRs that occurred in many donors. Near-uniform donor sequencing depth was presumed by presence/absence analyses.

CDR3 size: 13 residues. Germline V gives CDR1 SGDLS, CDR2 YYNGEE. V lost 2 bases and J lost 6, with 9 bases in between. 13 Jbeta primers and 60 Vbeta primers were used for the PCR. This table comes from immunoSEQ multiplex PCR, and its TCRdb copy is limited to in-frame clones, with some not included. The sample shows 150,000 to 200,000 clones, around 80% of them seen only once. Concerning this clone: What it binds is not known.

The sequencing input was PBMCs. The chain uses TRBV9 and TRBJ2-1, with D perhaps TRBD1 (5 bases). The TCR comes from a woman aged 25 to 39 in good health and CMV-seronegative. CDR3 loop: CASSVYQGNEQFF. The CDR3 DNA reads TGTGCCAGCAGCGTCTACCAGGGCAATGAGCAGTTCTTC.